This record concerns one TCR beta chain sequence. The antigen is not known. The data are from a study of blood T cells in healthy people across ages. As for the study in general: T cells yielded about one barcoded beta molecule per two cells through template switching.

Total RNA extraction produced at least 5.5 micrograms (per sample) for the study. Together with a sample-barcoded 5' primer, a J-beta primer mix was included in a second PCR lasting roughly 6 to 12 cycles. MiXCR, run by TCRdb on the 5' RACE reads, gives a single entry per CDR3 protein. The sample shows around 1,600,000 distinct CDR3 sequences, approximately 39% of them seen only once. Findings of the study overall: The percentage of naive T cells correlated strongly with TCR beta diversity. Estimates drawn from one million T cells were deemed to understate diversity.

The sample taken for sequencing was blood. The receptor was isolated from a young woman in good health.

CDR3 DNA: TGTGTCATCCACCGGGACAGGGGCTATGGCTACACCTTC. This gives the protein CVIHRDRGYGYTF. The chain combines TRBV6-5 with TRBJ1-2; TRBD1 aligns across 10 bases. CDR3 size: 13 residues. Germline CDR1 MNHEY, CDR2 SVGAGI.